This TCR beta chain was obtained from a study of radiotherapy plus CTLA-4 blockade in lung cancer. Trimming took off 5 bases at V and 3 bases at J, with 21 bases between the two ends. Germline loops: CDR1 SGHRS, CDR2 YFSETQ. The CDR3 spans 16 residues. Profiled with immunoSEQ multiplex PCR; TCRdb holds only in-frame clones, not every one. The table has 40,000 or so clones, 75% seen once. This clone was observed a few times. This chain uses TRBV5-1 with TRBJ2-7, with a tentative D call TRBD2 (6 bases). This sequence was found in a human donor with non-small cell lung cancer who had stable disease on radiotherapy plus ipilimumab. The specimen was peripheral blood, collected from a patient treated with radiotherapy plus ipilimumab. In nucleotides, the CDR3 is TGCGCCAGCAGATTGACTACCGGGACTCTAAACTACGAGCAGTACTTC. It codes for CASRLTTGTLNYEQYF.